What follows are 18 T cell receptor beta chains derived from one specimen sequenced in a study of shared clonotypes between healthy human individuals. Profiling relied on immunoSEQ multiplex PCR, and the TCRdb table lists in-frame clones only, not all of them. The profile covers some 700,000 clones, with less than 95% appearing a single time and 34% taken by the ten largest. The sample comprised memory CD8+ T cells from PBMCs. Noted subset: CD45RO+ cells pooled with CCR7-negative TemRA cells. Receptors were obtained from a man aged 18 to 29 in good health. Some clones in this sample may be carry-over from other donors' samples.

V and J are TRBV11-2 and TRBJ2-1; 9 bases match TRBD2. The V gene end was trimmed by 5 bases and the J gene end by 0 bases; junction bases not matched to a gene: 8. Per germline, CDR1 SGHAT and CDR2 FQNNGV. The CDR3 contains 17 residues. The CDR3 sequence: CASSGESSGSSYNEQFF. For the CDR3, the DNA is TGTGCCAGCAGCGGGGAGAGTAGCGGGAGCTCCTACAATGAGCAGTTCTTC.

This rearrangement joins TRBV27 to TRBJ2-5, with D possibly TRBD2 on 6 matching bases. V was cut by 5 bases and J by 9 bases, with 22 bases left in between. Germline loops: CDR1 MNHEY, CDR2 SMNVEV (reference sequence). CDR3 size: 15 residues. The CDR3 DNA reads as TGTGCCAGCAGTCTCCGGGACTCAGGCGGGTTGGCCCAGTACTTC. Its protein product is CASSLRDSGGLAQYF.

The CDR3 here is CASSSAGRGNTGELFF. CDR3 DNA: TGTGCCAGCAGCTCGGCCGGCAGGGGGAACACCGGGGAGCTGTTTTTT. This chain links TRBV9 with TRBJ2-2; D is perhaps TRBD1 (6 bases). This CDR3 is built from 16 residues. V lost 4 bases, J lost 1 base, and 14 bases lay in between. The germline V gene encodes CDR1 SGDLS and CDR2 YYNGEE.

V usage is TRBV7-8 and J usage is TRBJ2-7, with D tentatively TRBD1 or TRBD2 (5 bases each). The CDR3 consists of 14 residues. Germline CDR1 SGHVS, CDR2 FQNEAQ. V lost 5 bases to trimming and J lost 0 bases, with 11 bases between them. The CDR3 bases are TGTGCCAGCAGCATCGGGGACCGCTCCTACGAGCAGTACTTC. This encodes CASSIGDRSYEQYF.

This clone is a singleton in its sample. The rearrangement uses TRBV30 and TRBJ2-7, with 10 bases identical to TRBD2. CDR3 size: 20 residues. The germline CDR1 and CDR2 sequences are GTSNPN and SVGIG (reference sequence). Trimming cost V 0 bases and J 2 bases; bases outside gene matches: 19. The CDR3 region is CAWSVFFFRTSGDSAYEQYF. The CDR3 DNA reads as TGTGCCTGGAGTGTATTTTTCTTCCGGACTAGCGGCGACTCGGCCTACGAGCAGTACTTC.

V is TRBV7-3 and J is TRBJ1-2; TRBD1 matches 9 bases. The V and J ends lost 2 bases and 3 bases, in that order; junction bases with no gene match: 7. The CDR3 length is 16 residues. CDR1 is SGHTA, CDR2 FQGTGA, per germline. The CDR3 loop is CASSLAGQGTDYGYTF. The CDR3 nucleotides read TGTGCCAGCAGCTTAGCAGGACAGGGGACGGACTATGGCTACACCTTC.

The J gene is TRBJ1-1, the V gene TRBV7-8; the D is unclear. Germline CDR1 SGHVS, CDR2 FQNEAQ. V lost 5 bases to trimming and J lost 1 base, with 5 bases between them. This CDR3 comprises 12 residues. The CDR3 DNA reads TGTGCCAGCAGCACTGGGAACACTGAAGCTTTCTTT. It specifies CASSTGNTEAFF.

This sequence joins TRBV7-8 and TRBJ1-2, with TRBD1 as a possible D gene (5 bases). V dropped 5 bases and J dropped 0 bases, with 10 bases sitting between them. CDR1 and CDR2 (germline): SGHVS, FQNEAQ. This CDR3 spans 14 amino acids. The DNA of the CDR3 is TGTGCCAGCAGCCCAGGGCTAGCTAACTATGGCTACACCTTC. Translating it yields CASSPGLANYGYTF.

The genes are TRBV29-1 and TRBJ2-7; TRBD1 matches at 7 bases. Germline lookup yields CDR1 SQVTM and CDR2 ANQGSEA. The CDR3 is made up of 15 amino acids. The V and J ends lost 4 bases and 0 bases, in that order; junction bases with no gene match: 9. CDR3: CSVVKGAKLSYEQYF. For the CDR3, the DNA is TGCAGCGTTGTAAAGGGGGCGAAGCTCTCCTACGAGCAGTACTTC.

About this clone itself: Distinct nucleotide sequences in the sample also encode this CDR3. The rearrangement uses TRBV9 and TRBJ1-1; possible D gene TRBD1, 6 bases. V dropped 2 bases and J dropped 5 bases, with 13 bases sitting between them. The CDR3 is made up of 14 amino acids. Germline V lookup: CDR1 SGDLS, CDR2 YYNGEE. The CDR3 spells CASSVTGGRTEAFF. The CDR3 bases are TGTGCCAGCAGCGTCACGGGGGGCCGGACTGAAGCTTTCTTT.

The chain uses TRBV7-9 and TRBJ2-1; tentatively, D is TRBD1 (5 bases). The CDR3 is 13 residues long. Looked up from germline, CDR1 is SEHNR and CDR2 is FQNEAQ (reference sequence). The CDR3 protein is CVSGPGLYNEQFF. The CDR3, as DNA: TGTGTCTCAGGGCCGGGCCTTTACAATGAGCAGTTCTTC.

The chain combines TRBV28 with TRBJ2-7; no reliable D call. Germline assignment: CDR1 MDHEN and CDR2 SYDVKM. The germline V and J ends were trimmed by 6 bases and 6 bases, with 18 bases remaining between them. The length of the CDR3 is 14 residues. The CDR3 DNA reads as TGTGCCAGCAGCTTCCGGACCCTCCCTTTCGAGCAGTACTTC. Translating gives CASSFRTLPFEQYF.

CDR3 protein: CASSPRGGMNTEAFF. CDR3 in DNA: TGTGCCAGCAGTCCCAGAGGGGGAATGAACACTGAAGCTTTCTTT. The chain has TRBV27 and TRBJ1-1; D may be TRBD1 (6 bases). Per germline, CDR1 MNHEY and CDR2 SMNVEV (reference sequence). Between the trimmed V and J ends, which lost 5 bases and 0 bases, there was a span of 13 bases. This CDR3 region has 15 residues.

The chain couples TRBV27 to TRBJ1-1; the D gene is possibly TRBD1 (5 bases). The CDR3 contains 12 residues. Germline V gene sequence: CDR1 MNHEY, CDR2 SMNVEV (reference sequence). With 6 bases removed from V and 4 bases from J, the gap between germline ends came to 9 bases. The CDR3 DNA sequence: TGTGCCAGCAGGGGGCTTAGCACTGAAGCTTTCTTT. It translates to CASRGLSTEAFF.

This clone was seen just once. DNA of the CDR3: TGCAGCGGGGCAGGCGCGACAGGCTACACCTTC. Encoded protein: CSGAGATGYTF. The J gene is TRBJ1-2, the V gene TRBV29-1; no definite D call. CDR1 and CDR2 from the germline V gene are SQVTM and ANQGSEA. V shed 7 bases and J shed 8 bases, with 14 bases lying between them. The CDR3 runs 11 residues.

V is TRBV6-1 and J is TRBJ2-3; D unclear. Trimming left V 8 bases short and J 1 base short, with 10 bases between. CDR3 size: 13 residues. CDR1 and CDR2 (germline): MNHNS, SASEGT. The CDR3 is CASGHYRTDTQYF. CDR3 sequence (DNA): TGTGCCAGCGGGCACTATCGCACAGATACGCAGTATTTT.

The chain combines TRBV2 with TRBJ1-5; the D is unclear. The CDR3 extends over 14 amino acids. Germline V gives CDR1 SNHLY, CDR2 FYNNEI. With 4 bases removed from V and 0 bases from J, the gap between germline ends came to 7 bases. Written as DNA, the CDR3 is TGTGCCAGCAGTGTACTGCCTAGCAATCAGCCCCAGCATTTT. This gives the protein CASSVLPSNQPQHF.

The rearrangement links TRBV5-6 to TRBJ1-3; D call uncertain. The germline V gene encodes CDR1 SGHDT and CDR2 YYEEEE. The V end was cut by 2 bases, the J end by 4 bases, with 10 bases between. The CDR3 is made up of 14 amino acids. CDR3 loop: CASSFGSTGNTIYF. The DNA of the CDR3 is TGTGCCAGCAGCTTTGGCTCGACCGGAAACACCATATATTTT. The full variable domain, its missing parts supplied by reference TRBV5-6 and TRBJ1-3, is DAGVTQSPTHLIKTRGQQVTLRCSPKSGHDTVSWYQQALGQGPQFIFQYYEEEERQRGNFPDRFSGHQFPNYSSELNVNALLLGDSALYLCASSFGSTGNTIYFGEGSWLTVV.